Following are 22 T cell receptor beta chains from one sample sequenced in a study of blood T cell repertoires in COVID-19. Repertoires were generated with immunoSEQ multiplex PCR, while TCRdb's copy carries only in-frame clones and drops some. Counted here are about 300,000 clones, 80% to 90% occurring once; the ten biggest clones make up 0.95% to 1.5%. Sequenced material: peripheral blood. The source is a woman aged 50 to 65 with acute or convalescent COVID-19.

The chain carries TRBV18 and TRBJ2-7, with D possibly matching TRBD1 (5 bases). V was shortened by 3 bases and J by 5 bases, with 14 bases between the two germline ends. Germline values: CDR1 KGHSH, CDR2 LQKENI. CDR3 size: 14 residues. The CDR3 region has the DNA TGTGCCAGCTCACCGGACCAGGGTAGCAACGAGCAGTACTTC. Its translation: CASSPDQGSNEQYF.

The chain employs TRBV7-9 and TRBJ2-3, with D possibly matching TRBD1 (6 bases). CDR1 is SEHNR and CDR2 is FQNEAQ in the germline V gene (reference sequence). The V gene lost 11 bases and the J gene lost 3 bases, with 18 bases spanning the gap. CDR3 length: 14 residues. CDR3 amino acids: CAPSRWGPTDTQYF. In DNA, the CDR3 is TGTGCCCCCAGTCGGTGGGGGCCGACAGATACGCAGTATTTT.

The chain recombines TRBV7-3 with TRBJ2-3, with D perhaps matching TRBD2 (6 bases). Trimming removed 5 bases from V and 5 bases from J, with 17 bases in between. The CDR3 has 15 residues. Looked up from germline, CDR1 is SGHTA and CDR2 is FQGTGA. The CDR3 DNA sequence: TGTGCCAGCAGCCGCAACGCGGCGGGACTAGATACGCAGTATTTT. Protein product: CASSRNAAGLDTQYF.

The chain combines TRBV2 with TRBJ2-3, with 9 bases fitting TRBD2. Germline CDR1 SNHLY, CDR2 FYNNEI. This CDR3 spans 16 amino acids. With 4 bases clipped from V and 2 bases from J, the junction kept 7 bases outside the gene matches. CDR3 in amino acids: CASSAGAGGITDTQYF. The CDR3 nucleotides read TGTGCCAGCAGTGCTGGAGCGGGGGGCATCACAGATACGCAGTATTTT.

CDR3 bases: TGTGCCAGCAGGTCCCGGGACAGGGGGGTGGCTTTCTTT. Its protein product is CASRSRDRGVAFF. The chain joins TRBV7-9 to TRBJ1-1, with 11 bases fitting TRBD1. Germline V lookup: CDR1 SEHNR, CDR2 FQNEAQ (reference sequence). The trim removed 6 bases at V and 11 bases at J, leaving 8 bases unmatched. This CDR3 region has 13 residues.

The V gene is TRBV5-4, the J gene TRBJ2-3; 9 bases are shared with TRBD1. The CDR3 is 16 amino acids. Germline V gene lookup returns CDR1 SGHNT and CDR2 YYREEE (reference sequence). The ends lost 7 bases at V and 2 bases at J; junction bases unmatched: 11. This CDR3 is CASLFGTGLTTDTQYF. In DNA form, the CDR3 reads TGTGCCAGCCTATTCGGGACAGGGCTCACCACAGATACGCAGTATTTT.

The chain recombines TRBV3-1 (or the pseudogene TRBV3-2) with TRBJ2-3; a possible D gene is TRBD2 (7 bases). The V end lost 2 bases, the J end lost 3 bases, and 12 bases lay between the germline ends. The germline V gene has CDR1 LGHDT and CDR2 YNNKEL (reference sequence). CDR3 length: 15 amino acids. The CDR3 bases are TGTGCCAGCAGCCAATTAAAGGGGGGGACAGATACGCAGTATTTT. Protein: CASSQLKGGTDTQYF.

V usage is TRBV11-2 and J usage is TRBJ1-1, with 8 positions matching TRBD1. V gave up 3 bases and J gave up 1 base; unmatched junction bases: 10. Germline V gives CDR1 SGHAT, CDR2 FQNNGV. The CDR3 is 17 amino acids. CDR3 in amino acids: CASSLVAGGSGNTEAFF. The CDR3 DNA reads TGTGCCAGCAGCTTGGTGGCAGGGGGCTCGGGGAACACTGAAGCTTTCTTT.

This chain links TRBV12-3 or TRBV12-4 with TRBJ1-1; D ambiguous. The CDR3 consists of 13 residues. CDR3 in DNA: TGTGCGTGTCAGAGAGGGAGGGACACTGAAGCTTTCTTT. It encodes CACQRGRDTEAFF.

The rearrangement links TRBV24-1 to TRBJ2-1; TRBD2 aligns across 13 bases. Germline V lookup: CDR1 KGHDR, CDR2 SFDVKD. The CDR3 spans 16 residues. V lost 3 bases to trimming and J lost 6 bases; unmatched junction nucleotides: 4. The CDR3 coding sequence is TGTGCCACCAGTGATCCGGGACTAGCGGGAATCAATGAGCAGTTCTTC. Encoded protein: CATSDPGLAGINEQFF.

This sequence joins TRBV18 and TRBJ2-5, with D possibly being TRBD2 (6 bases). The germline CDR1 and CDR2 sequences are KGHSH and LQKENI. CDR3 length equals 15 residues. Trimming shortened V by 2 bases and J by 0 bases, and 10 bases separated the two germline ends. CDR3 nucleotides: TGTGCCAGCTCACCAGGGACTGGATACCAAGAGACCCAGTACTTC. Translation: CASSPGTGYQETQYF. The variable domain in full, completed from reference TRBV18 and TRBJ2-5, reads NAGVMQNPRHLVRRRGQEARLRCSPMKGHSHVYWYRQLPEEGLKFMVYLQKENIIDESGMPKERFSAEFPKEGPSILRIQQVVRGDSAAYFCASSPGTGYQETQYFGPGTRLLVL.

The V gene is TRBV29-1, the J gene TRBJ2-7; 11 positions agree with TRBD1. V lost 6 bases, J lost 6 bases, and 10 bases stayed unmatched. CDR1 is SQVTM, CDR2 ANQGSEA, per germline. This CDR3 has 14 residues. The CDR3 region is CSVQIRTGGGEQYF. DNA for the CDR3: TGCAGCGTCCAAATCCGGACAGGGGGCGGCGAGCAGTACTTC.

The chain uses TRBV6-4 and TRBJ1-1, with TRBD1 matching over 7 bases. V was clipped by 6 bases and J by 1 base; unmatched bases: 5. This CDR3 contains 14 residues. Germline V gives CDR1 MRHNA, CDR2 SNTAGT. In DNA form, the CDR3 reads TGTGCCAGCAGGGTGGACAGGAGGAACACTGAAGCTTTCTTT. Translating gives CASRVDRRNTEAFF.

The V call is TRBV7-8, the J call TRBJ1-1; 7 bases fit TRBD1. V lost 4 bases and J lost 0; bases outside the gene matches: 11. CDR1 and CDR2 from the germline V gene are SGHVS and FQNEAQ. This CDR3 is 17 amino acids long. The chain's CDR3 is CASSWTGSPGMNTEAFF. Here the CDR3 DNA reads TGTGCCAGCAGCTGGACAGGATCCCCAGGTATGAACACTGAAGCTTTCTTT.

CDR3 protein: CASTGGALSTDTQYF. CDR3 bases: TGTGCCAGCACCGGAGGGGCTCTTAGCACAGATACGCAGTATTTT. The J gene is TRBJ2-3, the V gene TRBV9, with D possibly matching TRBD2 (6 bases). The CDR3 contains 15 residues. CDR1 is SGDLS, CDR2 YYNGEE, per germline. V dropped 6 bases and J dropped 0 bases, with 14 bases sitting between them.

The genes are TRBV3-1 (or the pseudogene TRBV3-2) and TRBJ2-7; D may be TRBD2 (5 bases). The CDR3 runs 12 residues. Trimming pared 4 bases from V and 6 bases from J, leaving 10 bases between. In germline, CDR1 is LGHDT, CDR2 YNNKEL (reference sequence). This chain's CDR3 is CASSRGEGEQYF. DNA of the CDR3: TGTGCCAGCAGCCGAGGTGAGGGCGAGCAGTACTTC.

The CDR3 here is CASSLSRQTPGLSSYNEQFF. CDR3 coding DNA: TGTGCCAGCAGTTTATCGAGGCAAACCCCGGGACTGAGCTCCTACAATGAGCAGTTCTTC. This chain joins TRBV27 and TRBJ2-1; maybe TRBD2 (6 bases). The germline V and J ends were trimmed by 0 bases and 0 bases, with 21 bases remaining between them. The CDR3 totals 20 residues. Per the germline V gene, CDR1 is MNHEY and CDR2 is SMNVEV (reference sequence).

This clone was seen once. The V gene is TRBV5-4, the J gene TRBJ2-3; 7 positions agree with TRBD2. CDR3 length: 15 amino acids. V dropped 1 base and J dropped 0; count of bases not matched to a gene: 2. In germline, CDR1 is SGHNT, CDR2 YYREEE (reference sequence). CDR3 region: CASSLYGGSTDTQYF. Here the CDR3 DNA reads TGTGCCAGCAGCTTGTACGGGGGGAGCACAGATACGCAGTATTTT.

V is TRBV18 and J is TRBJ2-2, with D unresolved. The CDR3 is 12 residues long. Trimming shortened V by 6 bases and J by 6 bases, and 8 bases separated the two germline ends. CDR1 and CDR2 (germline): KGHSH, LQKENI. CDR3 sequence (DNA): TGTGCCAGCTCCCGCGAGTCCGGGGAGCTGTTTTTT. Translation gives CASSRESGELFF.

The chain is built from TRBV5-1 and TRBJ2-5; 7 nucleotides match TRBD2. Germline loops: CDR1 SGHRS, CDR2 YFSETQ. J gave up 4 bases and V 2 bases, and 8 bases lay outside the gene matches. CDR3 size: 15 residues. The CDR3 here is CASSLSGARPETQYF. In DNA, the CDR3 is TGCGCCAGCAGCTTAAGCGGGGCCCGGCCAGAGACCCAGTACTTC.

As to this clone: Within the sample, other DNA sequences also encode this same CDR3. This chain links TRBV6-6 with TRBJ1-5; D is unresolved. The CDR3 contains 15 residues. The germline CDR1 and CDR2 sequences are MNHNY and SVGAGI (reference sequence). V lost 5 bases, J lost 1 base, and 12 bases lay in between. In DNA form, the CDR3 reads TGTGCCAGCAGTCAGGAGGGAGAGAGCAATCAGCCCCAGCATTTT. This translates into CASSQEGESNQPQHF.

The chain employs TRBV7-3 and TRBJ2-1, with a tentative D call TRBD2 (6 bases). V lost 1 base and J 9 bases, leaving 13 bases between the germline ends. This CDR3 spans 14 amino acids. Germline V CDR1 and CDR2: SGHTA, FQGTGA. CDR3 coding DNA: TGTGCCAGCAGCTTAAAACCGGGAGAGGTTGAGCAGTTCTTC. Protein sequence: CASSLKPGEVEQFF.